The rows below give T cell receptor beta chains drawn from one sample of a study of CD8 T cells in ankylosing spondylitis. TCRdb passed the 5' RACE reads through MiXCR, listing each CDR3 protein once. The sample lists around 42,000 distinct CDR3 sequences, around 2.9% occurring once. What was sequenced was blood, either unsorted or a sorted T cell fraction (not recorded which). Receptor source: a male donor with ankylosing spondylitis or in good health (not recorded which). Each CDR3 is given with its conserved first and last residue. D genes are given only for firm matches. Clone size is given as once, few, many or a size class.

cdr3_length: 16
clone_size: many
v_call: TRBV9
d_call: NA
j_call: TRBJ2-3
cdr3_nt: TGTGCCAGCACCCAAGGGTGGACTGGTTTCACAGATACGCAGTATTTT
cdr3_aa: CASTQGWTGFTDTQYF

cdr3_length: 15
clone_size: many
v_call: TRBV9
d_call: NA
j_call: TRBJ2-2
cdr3_nt: TGTGCCAGCAGCCCTTACGGGCTGGACACCGGGGAGCTGTTTTTT
cdr3_aa: CASSPYGLDTGELFF

cdr3_length: 14
clone_size: many
v_call: TRBV9
d_call: NA
j_call: TRBJ2-5
cdr3_nt: TGTGCCAGCAGCGTACAGGGTTGGGGAGAGACCCAGTACTTC
cdr3_aa: CASSVQGWGETQYF

cdr3_length: 15
clone_size: many
v_call: TRBV9
d_call: NA
j_call: TRBJ1-2
cdr3_nt: TGTGCCAGCAGCGTGGACAGCCTGTCGGTCTATGGCTACACCTTC
cdr3_aa: CASSVDSLSVYGYTF

cdr3_length: 13
clone_size: many
v_call: TRBV9
d_call: NA
j_call: TRBJ1-1
cdr3_nt: TGTGCCAGCAGCCGACGGGCCTTTCCTGAAGCTTTCTTT
cdr3_aa: CASSRRAFPEAFF

cdr3_length: 15
clone_size: many
v_call: TRBV9
d_call: NA
j_call: TRBJ2-6
cdr3_nt: TGTGCCAGCAGCCCCCAGGGTTTCGGGGCCAACGTCCTGACTTTC
cdr3_aa: CASSPQGFGANVLTF

cdr3_length: 12
clone_size: many
v_call: TRBV9
d_call: NA
j_call: TRBJ2-1
cdr3_nt: TGTGCCAGCAGCCCGGCGACCGCAGTCCAGTTCTTC
cdr3_aa: CASSPATAVQFF

cdr3_length: 16
clone_size: many
v_call: TRBV9
d_call: NA
j_call: TRBJ2-2
cdr3_nt: TGTGCCAGCAGCGTAGGGATTACCTGGAACACCGGGGAGCTGTTTTTT
cdr3_aa: CASSVGITWNTGELFF

cdr3_length: 14
clone_size: many
v_call: TRBV9
d_call: TRBD1
j_call: TRBJ2-7
cdr3_nt: TGTGCCAGCAGCGTAGGACAGGGAATCTACGAGCAGTACTTC
cdr3_aa: CASSVGQGIYEQYF

cdr3_length: 13
clone_size: many
v_call: TRBV9
d_call: TRBD1
j_call: TRBJ2-3
cdr3_nt: TGTGCCAGCAGCCCGGACAGGGCCCATACGCAGTATTTT
cdr3_aa: CASSPDRAHTQYF

cdr3_length: 14
clone_size: many
v_call: TRBV9
d_call: NA
j_call: TRBJ2-1
cdr3_nt: TGTGCCAGCAGCGTAAGGGACCGCTACAATGAGCAGTTCTTC
cdr3_aa: CASSVRDRYNEQFF

cdr3_length: 15
clone_size: few
v_call: TRBV9
d_call: TRBD1
j_call: TRBJ2-3
cdr3_nt: TGTGCCAGCAGCGTAACGGGCAGGGGGCCTGATACGCAGTATTTT
cdr3_aa: CASSVTGRGPDTQYF

cdr3_length: 15
clone_size: medium-sized
v_call: TRBV9
d_call: NA
j_call: TRBJ2-1
cdr3_nt: TGTGCCAGCAGCCCCGATGCGTCCGGCTACAATGAGCAGTTCTTC
cdr3_aa: CASSPDASGYNEQFF

cdr3_length: 12
clone_size: many
v_call: TRBV9
d_call: NA
j_call: TRBJ2-5
cdr3_nt: TGTGCCAGCAGCGAGTACCAAGAGACCCAGTACTTC
cdr3_aa: CASSEYQETQYF

cdr3_length: 14
clone_size: many
v_call: TRBV30
d_call: NA
j_call: TRBJ2-5
cdr3_nt: TGTGCCTGGAGTGTACAACCCCACCAAGAGACCCAGTACTTC
cdr3_aa: CAWSVQPHQETQYF

cdr3_length: 13
clone_size: many
v_call: TRBV9
d_call: NA
j_call: TRBJ2-7
cdr3_nt: TGTGCCAGCAGCGTAGCTACGAGGGGGGAGCAGTACTTC
cdr3_aa: CASSVATRGEQYF

cdr3_length: 16
clone_size: many
v_call: TRBV9
d_call: NA
j_call: TRBJ2-3
cdr3_nt: TGTGCCAGCAGCGCAGTTCTAGGTGGCGGCACAGATACGCAGTATTTT
cdr3_aa: CASSAVLGGGTDTQYF

cdr3_length: 16
clone_size: many
v_call: TRBV9
d_call: NA
j_call: TRBJ2-3
cdr3_nt: TGTGCCAGCAGCGTAGCTGGCCAGTCTAGCACAGATACGCAGTATTTT
cdr3_aa: CASSVAGQSSTDTQYF